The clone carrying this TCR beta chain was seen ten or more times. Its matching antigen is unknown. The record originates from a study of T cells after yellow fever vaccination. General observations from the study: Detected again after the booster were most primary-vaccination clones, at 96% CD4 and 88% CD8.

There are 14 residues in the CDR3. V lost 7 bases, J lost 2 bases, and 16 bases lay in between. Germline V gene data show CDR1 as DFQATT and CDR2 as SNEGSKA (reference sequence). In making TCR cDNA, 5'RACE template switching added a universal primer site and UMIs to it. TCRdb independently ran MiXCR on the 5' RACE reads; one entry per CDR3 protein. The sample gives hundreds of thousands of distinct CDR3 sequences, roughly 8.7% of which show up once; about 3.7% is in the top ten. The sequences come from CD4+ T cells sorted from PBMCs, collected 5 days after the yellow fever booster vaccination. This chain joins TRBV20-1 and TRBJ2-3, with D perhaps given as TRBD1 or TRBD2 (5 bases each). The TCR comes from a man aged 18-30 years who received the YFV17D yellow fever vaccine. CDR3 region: CSVLGTPATDTQYF. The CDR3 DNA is TGCAGTGTCTTAGGGACCCCCGCCACAGATACGCAGTATTTT.